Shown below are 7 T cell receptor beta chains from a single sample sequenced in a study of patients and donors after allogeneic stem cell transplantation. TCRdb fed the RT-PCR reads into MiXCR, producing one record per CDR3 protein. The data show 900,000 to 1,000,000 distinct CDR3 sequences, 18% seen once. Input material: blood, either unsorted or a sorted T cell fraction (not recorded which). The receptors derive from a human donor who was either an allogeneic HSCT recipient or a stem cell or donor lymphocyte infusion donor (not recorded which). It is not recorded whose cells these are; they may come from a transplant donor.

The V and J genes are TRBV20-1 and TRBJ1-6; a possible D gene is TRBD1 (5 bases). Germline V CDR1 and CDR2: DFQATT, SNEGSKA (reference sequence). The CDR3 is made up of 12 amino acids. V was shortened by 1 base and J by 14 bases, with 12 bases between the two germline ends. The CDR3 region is CSARGHRGALHF. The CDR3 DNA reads TGCAGTGCTAGAGGTCATCGGGGGGCCCTCCACTTT.

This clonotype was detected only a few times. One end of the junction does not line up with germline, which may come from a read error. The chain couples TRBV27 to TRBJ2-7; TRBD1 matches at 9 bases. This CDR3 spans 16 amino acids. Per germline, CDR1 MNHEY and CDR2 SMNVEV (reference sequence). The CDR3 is CASSSSGTGLSHEQYF. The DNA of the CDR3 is TGTGCCAGCAGTTCGTCCGGGACAGGGCTCTCCCACGAGCAGTACTTC.

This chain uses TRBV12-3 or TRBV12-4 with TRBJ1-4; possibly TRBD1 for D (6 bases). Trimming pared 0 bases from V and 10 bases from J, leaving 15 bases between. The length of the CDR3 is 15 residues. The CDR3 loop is CASSLAPGGLGKLFF. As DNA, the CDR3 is TGTGCCAGCAGTTTAGCGCCCGGGGGCTTGGGAAAACTGTTTTTT.

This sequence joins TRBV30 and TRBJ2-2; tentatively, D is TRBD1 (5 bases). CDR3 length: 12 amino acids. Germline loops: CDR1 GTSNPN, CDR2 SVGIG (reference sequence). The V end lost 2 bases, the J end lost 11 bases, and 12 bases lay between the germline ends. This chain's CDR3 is CAWSTGPPELFF. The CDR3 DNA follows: TGTGCCTGGAGTACAGGCCCGCCCGAGCTGTTTTTT.

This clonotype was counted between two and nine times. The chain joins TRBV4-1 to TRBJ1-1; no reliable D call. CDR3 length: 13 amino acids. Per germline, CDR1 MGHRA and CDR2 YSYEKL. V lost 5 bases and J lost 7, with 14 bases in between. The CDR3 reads CASSVPPRNEAFF. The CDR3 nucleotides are TGCGCCAGCAGCGTTCCTCCCCGTAATGAAGCTTTCTTT.

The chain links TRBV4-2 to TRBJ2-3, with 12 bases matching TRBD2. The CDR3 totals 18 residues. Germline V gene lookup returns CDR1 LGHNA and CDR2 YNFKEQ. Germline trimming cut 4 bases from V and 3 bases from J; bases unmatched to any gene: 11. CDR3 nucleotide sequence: TGTGCCAGCAGCCCCAACCCTTCACTAGCGGGAGGTACAGATACGCAGTATTTT. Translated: CASSPNPSLAGGTDTQYF.

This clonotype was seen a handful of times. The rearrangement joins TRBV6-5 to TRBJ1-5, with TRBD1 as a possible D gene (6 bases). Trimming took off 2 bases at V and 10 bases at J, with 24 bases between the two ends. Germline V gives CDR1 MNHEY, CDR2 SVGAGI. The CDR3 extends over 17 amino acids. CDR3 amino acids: CASSYPPTGRGISPQHF. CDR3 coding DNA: TGTGCCAGCAGTTACCCTCCGACAGGCCGAGGGATCAGCCCCCAGCATTTT.